This T cell receptor (beta chain) comes out of a study of CD4 T cells in relation to SARS-CoV-2 and coronaviruses. The unexposed donors gave CD4+ T cells in about 2011-2018, prior to COVID-19. Isolation of CD4+ T cells took place after roughly nine days in culture. Cultures received half-medium IL-2 refreshes on days 3 and 7. CDR3 length: 14 residues. Trimming pared 4 bases from V and 4 bases from J, leaving 12 bases between. The germline V gene has CDR1 KGHSH and CDR2 LQKENI. The sample holds a few counts of this clone. Its antigen is currently unknown. The protocol was immunoSEQ multiplex PCR, while the TCRdb copy is restricted to in-frame clones and leaves out a portion. The sample shows about 12,000 clones, 69% of them seen only once.

The sequencing input was CD4+ T cells from PBMCs, cultured in vitro. The sequence was collected from a human donor in good health. The gene calls are TRBV18 and TRBJ2-3; possible D gene TRBD2, 6 bases. In DNA form, the CDR3 reads TGTGCCAGCTCACGGGGACTTTTCCCAGATACGCAGTATTTT. Translated: CASSRGLFPDTQYF.